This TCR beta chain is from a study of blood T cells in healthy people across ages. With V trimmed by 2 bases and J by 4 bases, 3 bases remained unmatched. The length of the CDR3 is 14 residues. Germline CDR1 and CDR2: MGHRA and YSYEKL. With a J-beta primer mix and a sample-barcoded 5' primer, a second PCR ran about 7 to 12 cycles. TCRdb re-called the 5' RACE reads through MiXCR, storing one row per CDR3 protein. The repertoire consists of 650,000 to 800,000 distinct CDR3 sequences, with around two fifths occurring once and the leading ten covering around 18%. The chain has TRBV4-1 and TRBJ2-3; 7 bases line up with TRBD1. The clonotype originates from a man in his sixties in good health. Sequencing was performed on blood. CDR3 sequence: CASSQPTGSDTQYF. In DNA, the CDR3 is TGCGCCAGCAGCCAACCGACAGGGTCAGATACGCAGTATTTT.